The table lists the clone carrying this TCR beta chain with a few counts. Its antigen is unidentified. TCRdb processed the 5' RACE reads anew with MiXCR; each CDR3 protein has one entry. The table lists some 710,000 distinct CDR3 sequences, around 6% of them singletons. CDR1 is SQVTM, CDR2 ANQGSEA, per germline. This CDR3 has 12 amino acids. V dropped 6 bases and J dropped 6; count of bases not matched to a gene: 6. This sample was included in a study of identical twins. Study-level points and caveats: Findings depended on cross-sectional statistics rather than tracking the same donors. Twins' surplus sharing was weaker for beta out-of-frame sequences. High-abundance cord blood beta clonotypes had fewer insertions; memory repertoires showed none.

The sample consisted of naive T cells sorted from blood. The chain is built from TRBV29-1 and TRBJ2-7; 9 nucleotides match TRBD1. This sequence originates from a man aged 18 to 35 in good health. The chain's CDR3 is CSVGQGLSEQYF. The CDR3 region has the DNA TGCAGCGTGGGACAGGGTCTCTCCGAGCAGTACTTC.